The 4 T cell receptor beta chains in this list originate from one sample, sequenced in a study of blood T cells in healthy people across ages. A second PCR of 7 to 11 cycles used a sample-barcoded 5' primer and a J-beta primer mix. A single record per CDR3 protein comes from TCRdb applying MiXCR to the 5' RACE reads. This sample carries some 900,000 distinct CDR3 sequences, roughly 48% of them seen once, and the ten largest clones take about an eighth. Sample: blood. All receptors derive from a man younger than 45 in good health.

This clonotype was found a few times. The chain employs TRBV7-2 and TRBJ2-1; 7 nucleotides match TRBD2. With V trimmed by 1 base and J by 10 bases, 10 bases remained unmatched. Per germline, CDR1 SGHTA and CDR2 FQGNSA. The CDR3 has 15 amino acids. In nucleotides, the CDR3 is TGTGCCAGCAGCTTAGATGAGGCGGGGGTTCGGGAGCAGTTCTTC. Translating gives CASSLDEAGVREQFF.

There are many counts of this clonotype. This sequence joins TRBV6-2 or TRBV6-3 and TRBJ2-2, with D perhaps matching TRBD2 (5 bases). The CDR3 contains 13 residues. Germline V gives CDR1 MNHEY, CDR2 SVGEGT. V lost 5 bases, J lost 7 bases, and 11 bases lay in between. This CDR3 reads CASSPREGGELFF. CDR3 bases: TGTGCCAGCAGTCCCCGAGAGGGCGGGGAGCTGTTTTTT.

The CDR3 nucleotides are TGTGCCGGTGGGGGACTAGCGGGGGCTTACAATGAGCAGTTCTTC. Translating it yields CAGGGLAGAYNEQFF. The chain combines TRBV30 with TRBJ2-1; 14 positions agree with TRBD2. Germline V gene sequence: CDR1 GTSNPN, CDR2 SVGIG (reference sequence). The CDR3 has 15 amino acids. Germline trimming cut 8 bases from V and 4 bases from J; bases unmatched to any gene: 7.

This clonotype has more than one count but fewer than ten. V gene TRBV2 combines with J gene TRBJ1-5; D uncertain. The CDR3 extends over 15 amino acids. V was shortened by 4 bases and J by 0 bases, with 10 bases between the two germline ends. Per the germline V gene, CDR1 is SNHLY and CDR2 is FYNNEI. The CDR3 protein is CASSATGYSNQPQHF. CDR3 bases: TGTGCCAGCAGTGCCACGGGGTATAGCAATCAGCCCCAGCATTTT.